These T cell receptor beta chains were read from a single sample in a study of blood T cell repertoires in COVID-19. Only in-frame clones appear in the TCRdb table, and some are missing; sequencing was by immunoSEQ multiplex PCR. This table holds about 250,000 clones, 75% to 90% found once. Sequences were obtained from PBMCs or T cells enriched from blood (not recorded which). The receptors come from a woman aged 40 to 55 who had been exposed to COVID-19. The CDR3 runs from the conserved cysteine through the conserved F or W. The D gene is left open where the match is weak. Clone size is shown for a subset of rows, as once, few, many or a class of expanded clone.

clone_size	v_call	j_call	d_call	cdr3_nt	cdr3_aa
.	TRBV10-2	TRBJ2-7	.	TGCGCCAGCCAATCCAGAAACTACTACGAGCAGTACTTC	CASQSRNYYEQYF
.	TRBV7-3	TRBJ2-1	TRBD2	TGTGCCAGCAGCTCCCCGGGGGGGGGTTACAATGAGCAGTTCTTC	CASSSPGGGYNEQFF
.	TRBV7-2	TRBJ1-1	.	TGTGCCAGCAGCCCCGCGTTTTGGGGGCGGGGGCGTACCACTGAAGCTTTCTTT	CASSPAFWGRGRTTEAFF
.	TRBV25-1	TRBJ1-2	.	TGTGCCAGCAGTGAATCTGGGAGGACTTTGGACTACACCTTC	CASSESGRTLDYTF
.	TRBV19	TRBJ2-3	TRBD2	TGTGCCAGTAGTCCCAGGACTAGCGGGGGGCCAGATACGCAGTATTTT	CASSPRTSGGPDTQYF
.	TRBV5-6	TRBJ2-1	.	TGTGCCAGCAGCCCGTGGGGAGGCGGGACGAATGAGCAGTTCTTC	CASSPWGGGTNEQFF
few	TRBV29-1	TRBJ1-2	.	TGCAGCGTTGAGCGAACCGACAGGTTGGGCTACACCTTC	CSVERTDRLGYTF
few	TRBV19	TRBJ2-1	TRBD2	TGTGCCAGTAGTTGGCTAGCGGGGGGCCTAGGTGAGCAGTTCTTC	CASSWLAGGLGEQFF
once	TRBV6-9	TRBJ1-1	TRBD1	TGTGCCAGCCCCAGGGACAGGGAGAACACTGAAGCTTTCTTT	CASPRDRENTEAFF
.	TRBV28	TRBJ1-1	.	TGTGCCAGCAGTTCAGCAGCAGCCTCCGACAGGACGAACACTGAAGCTTTCTTT	CASSSAAASDRTNTEAFF
once	TRBV5-1	TRBJ1-5	.	TGTGCCAGCAGCTCAGGGGAATCCAATCAGCCCCAGCATTTT	CASSSGESNQPQHF
.	TRBV20-1	TRBJ1-5	.	TGCAGTGCTAGTTTGTCGAGCCAGGGAAATCAGCCCCAGCATTTT	CSASLSSQGNQPQHF
.	TRBV4-3	TRBJ2-3	TRBD2	TGCGCCAGCAGCCACTGGGGACTAGCGGGAGTGACAGATACGCAGTATTTT	CASSHWGLAGVTDTQYF
.	TRBV9	TRBJ1-2	.	TGTGCCAGCAGCGTAGTAGGGGGAGAGACGAGTCCTTATGGCTACACCTTC	CASSVVGGETSPYGYTF
.	TRBV15	TRBJ1-2	.	TGTGCCACCAGCAGAGAGATAGGGGGGGCGGATCCCTATGGCTACACCTTC	CATSREIGGADPYGYTF
.	TRBV7-3	TRBJ1-4	TRBD1	TGTGCCAGCAGCCCTGGGGACAGCCGGAATGAAAAACTGTTTTTT	CASSPGDSRNEKLFF
.	TRBV7-8	TRBJ2-2	.	TGTGCCAGCAGCTTAGAAGTTGGATTAGCGGCCACCGGGGAGCTGTTTTTT	CASSLEVGLAATGELFF
.	TRBV24-1	TRBJ2-3	TRBD1	TGTGCCACCAGTGATTCAGGGGGCGCAAAAACAGATACGCAGTATTTT	CATSDSGGAKTDTQYF
.	TRBV7-3	TRBJ2-5	TRBD2	TGTGCCACCAGCCGTAGCGGGAAGACCCAAGAGACCCAGTACTTC	CATSRSGKTQETQYF
.	TRBV4-3	TRBJ1-2	.	TGCGCCAGCAGCCAAGAGGCAGGGGTCTATGGCTACACCTTC	CASSQEAGVYGYTF
once	TRBV18	TRBJ2-1	TRBD2	TGTGCCAGCTCACCGACAAGCGGGAGTAGGTACAATGAGCAGTTCTTC	CASSPTSGSRYNEQFF
.	TRBV4-3	TRBJ2-2	TRBD1	TGCGCCAGCAGCCCGGAATGGACAGGGGACACCGGGGAGCTGTTTTTT	CASSPEWTGDTGELFF
.	TRBV3-1/TRBV3-2	TRBJ2-1	TRBD2	TGTGCCAGCAGCCGGAAGCGGGGGGCCGGGTACAATGAGCAGTTCTTC	CASSRKRGAGYNEQFF
.	TRBV10-1	TRBJ1-3	TRBD1	TGCGCCAGCAGTGAGTCTGAGGGCCTGTGGACAGGCCCAACCTCTGGAAACACCATATATTTT	CASSESEGLWTGPTSGNTIYF
.	TRBV6-5	TRBJ2-1	TRBD1	TGTGCCAGCAGCGATAGGACAGGGAGCAATGAGCAGTTCTTC	CASSDRTGSNEQFF
.	TRBV11-3	TRBJ1-6	.	TGTGCCAGCAGCCACAGAGCCACCCCCTATAATTCACCCCTCCACTTT	CASSHRATPYNSPLHF
.	TRBV19	TRBJ1-4	.	TGTGCCAGTAGTTTGAGGAGCGGTTCAAAACTGTTTTTT	CASSLRSGSKLFF
.	TRBV4-3	TRBJ2-3	TRBD2	TGCGCCAGCAGCCACGCTACTAGCGGGAGATCAGATACGCAGTATTTT	CASSHATSGRSDTQYF
.	TRBV6-1	TRBJ1-2	TRBD1	TGTGCCAGCAGTGAGGGACAGCGTTACTATGGCTACACCTTC	CASSEGQRYYGYTF
.	TRBV27	TRBJ2-1	.	TGTGCCAGCAGTCACACACCGAATGAGCAGTTCTTC	CASSHTPNEQFF
.	TRBV30	TRBJ2-1	TRBD2	TGTGCCTGGAGTGTCTTAGGGACTATCAATGAGCAGTTCTTC	CAWSVLGTINEQFF
.	TRBV3-1/TRBV3-2	TRBJ1-1	.	TGTGCCAGCAGCCAAGTATCGGAGGGCACTGAAGCTTTCTTT	CASSQVSEGTEAFF
.	TRBV11-2	TRBJ1-2	.	TGTGCCAGCAGCCCCTCCTATGGCTACACCTTC	CASSPSYGYTF
.	TRBV24-1	TRBJ2-5	.	TGTGCCACCAGTGCAGGGGGGGAGACCCAGTACTTC	CATSAGGETQYF
.	TRBV7-2	TRBJ2-1	.	TGTGCCAGCAGCTTAGCGGGGGGTACTATCTACAATGAGCAGTTCTTC	CASSLAGGTIYNEQFF
.	TRBV5-6	TRBJ1-2	TRBD1	TGTGCCAGCAGCTTCCAGGACAGGGGATATGGCTACACCTTC	CASSFQDRGYGYTF
.	TRBV11-3	TRBJ1-1	.	TGTGCCAGCAGCAATGAATGGGGCCACACTGAAGCTTTCTTT	CASSNEWGHTEAFF
.	TRBV25-1	TRBJ1-5	TRBD1	TGTGCCAGCAGTGAATCCGCCTCGACAGGGGCGCAGCCCCAGCATTTT	CASSESASTGAQPQHF
.	TRBV7-3	TRBJ2-4	TRBD2	TGTGCCAGCAGCTTAACGGTCCTAGCGGGAGAAGGCATTCAGTACTTC	CASSLTVLAGEGIQYF
.	TRBV11-3	TRBJ1-1	.	TGTGCCAGCAGCTCGGGGGGTCCGGACACTGAAGCTTTCTTT	CASSSGGPDTEAFF
.	TRBV19	TRBJ1-2	.	TGTGCCAGTAGTATGTTTGAGGGAAGTTCCGATGGCTACACCTTC	CASSMFEGSSDGYTF
once	TRBV2	TRBJ2-7	.	TGTGCCAGCAGTGCCAACTACGAGCAGTACTTC	CASSANYEQYF
.	TRBV4-1	TRBJ2-1	TRBD1	TGCGCCAGCAGCACACAGGGGAGCTCCTACAATGAGCAGTTCTTC	CASSTQGSSYNEQFF
few	TRBV28	TRBJ1-5	.	TGTGCCAGCAGTCTAGCGACCAGCAATCAGCCCCAGCATTTT	CASSLATSNQPQHF
.	TRBV19	TRBJ1-2	TRBD1	TGTGCCAGTAGTATTTTTCCGACAGGGTCCAACTATGGCTACACCTTC	CASSIFPTGSNYGYTF
few	TRBV11-3	TRBJ1-1	.	TGTGCCAGCAGCCCCCCCCGGGGTGAGGGCCACACTGAAGCTTTCTTT	CASSPPRGEGHTEAFF
.	TRBV3-1/TRBV3-2	TRBJ1-5	TRBD1	TGTGCCAGCAGCCTTACAGGGGACCAGCCCCAGCATTTT	CASSLTGDQPQHF
.	TRBV5-4	TRBJ1-1	TRBD1	TGTGCCAGCAGCACCGACAGGGTGGGCACTGAAGCTTTCTTT	CASSTDRVGTEAFF
.	TRBV7-2	TRBJ2-1	TRBD2	TGTGCCAGCAGCTTAGGACTAGCGGGGGGTCCCAAGTACAATGAGCAGTTCTTC	CASSLGLAGGPKYNEQFF
.	TRBV12-3/TRBV12-4	TRBJ1-1	.	TGTGCCAGCAGTTTGGCAGAATACACTGAAGCTTTCTTT	CASSLAEYTEAFF
.	TRBV18	TRBJ1-1	.	TGTGCCAGCTCACCAGGAGCGGGTGAAGCTTTCTTT	CASSPGAGEAFF
.	TRBV4-1	TRBJ1-5	.	TGCGCCAGCAGCCAAGAAGGCCAGGGGCCGTGGGAGCCCCAGCATTTT	CASSQEGQGPWEPQHF
once	TRBV6-2/TRBV6-3	TRBJ2-1	TRBD2	TGTGCCAGCAGTCGCCATATAGCGGGTACAGACAATGAGCAGTTCTTC	CASSRHIAGTDNEQFF
.	TRBV2	TRBJ2-2	TRBD1	TGTGCCAGCACCCGGACAGGGGTCACCGGGGAGCTGTTTTTT	CASTRTGVTGELFF
once	TRBV2	TRBJ1-2	TRBD1	TGTGCCAGCAGTGCCGGGACAGGGGCCTATGGCTACACCTTC	CASSAGTGAYGYTF
.	TRBV19	TRBJ1-3	.	TGTGCCAGTAGTTACGGAGGGCCTAGAAACACCATATATTTT	CASSYGGPRNTIYF
.	TRBV5-4	TRBJ2-1	.	TGTGCCAGCAGCTTGCCAGGACTTTACAATGAGCAGTTCTTC	CASSLPGLYNEQFF